These 5 T cell receptor beta chains share one sample of origin, sequenced in a study of PD-L1 blockade in urothelial cancer. Profiled with immunoSEQ multiplex PCR; TCRdb holds only in-frame clones, not every one. The table records more than 75,000 clones, 90% to 95% of them present only once. Material: PBMCs, obtained around atezolizumab (anti-PD-L1) treatment. The receptors derive from a man aged 60-69 years with urothelial cancer.

V and J are TRBV9 and TRBJ1-6; TRBD1 might be the D (5 bases). CDR1 is SGDLS and CDR2 is YYNGEE in the germline V gene. The CDR3 sequence is 15 residues long. The V end lost 0 bases, the J end lost 7 bases, and 11 bases lay between the germline ends. Written as DNA, the CDR3 is TGTGCCAGCAGCGTAGAAGGGGCTCAAAATTCACCCCTCCACTTT. Amino acid sequence: CASSVEGAQNSPLHF.

The chain couples TRBV11-3 to TRBJ2-1, with 8 bases aligning to TRBD2. In germline, CDR1 is SGHNT, CDR2 YENEEA. With V trimmed by 5 bases and J by 6 bases, 3 bases remained unmatched. The CDR3 totals 13 residues. CDR3 amino acids: CASSAGLGNEQFF. In nucleotides, the CDR3 is TGTGCCAGCAGCGCGGGACTAGGCAATGAGCAGTTCTTC.

This chain connects TRBV28 to TRBJ1-1; 7 positions agree with TRBD1. The CDR3 is made up of 15 amino acids. V lost 7 bases to trimming and J lost 1 base; unmatched junction nucleotides: 9. CDR1 and CDR2 from the germline V gene are MDHEN and SYDVKM. CDR3 sequence: CASTSGGIGNTEAFF. The CDR3, as DNA: TGTGCCAGCACTTCAGGGGGTATCGGGAACACTGAAGCTTTCTTT.

The V and J genes are TRBV5-6 and TRBJ1-6; 9 nucleotides match TRBD1. The V and J ends lost 0 bases and 8 bases, in that order; junction bases with no gene match: 3. Germline assignment: CDR1 SGHDT and CDR2 YYEEEE. This CDR3 is built from 15 residues. The CDR3 loop is CASSLAGTGYSPLHF. The CDR3, as DNA: TGTGCCAGCAGCTTGGCCGGGACAGGGTATTCACCCCTCCACTTT.

The V gene is TRBV9, the J gene TRBJ2-7; TRBD2 is a possible D gene (6 bases). Trimming cost V 4 bases and J 5 bases, with 10 bases left between them. Germline lookup yields CDR1 SGDLS and CDR2 YYNGEE. The CDR3 runs 12 residues. In nucleotides, the CDR3 is TGTGCCAGCAGCTGGGGGGACGACGAGCAGTACTTC. Amino acid sequence: CASSWGDDEQYF.